These 11 T cell receptor beta chains were sequenced from one sample in a study of cytomegalovirus exposure and HLA in healthy donors. The PCR made use of 60 Vbeta and 13 Jbeta primers. Sequencing used immunoSEQ multiplex PCR; TCRdb keeps in-frame clones, though not all of them. The table has 85,000 to 100,000 clones, around 67% seen once. The specimen sequenced was PBMCs. The receptors derive from a human donor in good health.

The V call is TRBV7-9, the J call TRBJ2-2; TRBD2 aligns across 8 bases. Germline CDR1 reads SEHNR; CDR2 reads FQNEAQ (reference sequence). This CDR3 contains 16 residues. J gave up 0 bases and V 4 bases, and 4 bases lay outside the gene matches. The CDR3 region is CASSSSGGPNTGELFF. Written as DNA, the CDR3 is TGTGCCAGCAGCTCCTCGGGGGGGCCGAACACCGGGGAGCTGTTTTTT.

The chain joins TRBV7-9 to TRBJ2-2; 7 bases map to TRBD2. This CDR3 has 19 amino acids. Trimming at V came to 3 bases and at J to 1 base, leaving 14 bases not matched to a gene. Looked up from germline, CDR1 is SEHNR and CDR2 is FQNEAQ (reference sequence). The CDR3 here is CASSFGGRASGGNTGELFF. The DNA for the CDR3 is TGTGCCAGCAGCTTTGGAGGACGCGCTAGCGGAGGGAACACCGGGGAGCTGTTTTTT.

This clone was recorded once. The chain combines TRBV28 with TRBJ1-1; TRBD1 agrees at 9 bases. Germline-derived CDR1 and CDR2 are MDHEN and SYDVKM. J gave up 4 bases and V 5 bases, and 8 bases lay outside the gene matches. The CDR3 is 15 amino acids. Written as DNA, the CDR3 is TGTGCCAGCAGTGGAGTACAGGGGGCGACCACTGAAGCTTTCTTT. Translating gives CASSGVQGATTEAFF.

The chain couples TRBV29-1 to TRBJ1-1; the match to TRBD1 covers 7 bases. Per germline, CDR1 SQVTM and CDR2 ANQGSEA. This CDR3 region has 12 residues. V was clipped by 1 base and J by 4 bases; unmatched bases: 0. This CDR3 is CSVEAGGTEAFF. The CDR3 DNA reads as TGCAGCGTTGAAGCAGGGGGCACTGAAGCTTTCTTT. Full variable domain (remainder filled in from reference TRBV29-1 and TRBJ1-1): SAVISQKPSRDICQRGTSLTIQCQVDSQVTMMFWYRQQPGQSLTLIATANQGSEATYESGFVIDKFPISRPNLTFSTLTVSNMSPEDSSIYLCSVEAGGTEAFFGQGTRLTVV.

The chain joins TRBV11-3 to TRBJ1-2, with no clear D. In germline, CDR1 is SGHNT, CDR2 YENEEA. The CDR3 consists of 14 residues. V dropped 2 bases and J dropped 2 bases, with 9 bases sitting between them. The CDR3 DNA reads as TGTGCCAGCAGCTTATCGGGCGGGAACTATGGCTACACCTTC. It yields the protein CASSLSGGNYGYTF.

In its sample, this clone was seen once. Other DNA sequences in this sample translate to the same CDR3. The gene calls are TRBV5-6 and TRBJ1-5; TRBD1 matches at 7 bases. V lost 1 base to trimming and J lost 4 bases; unmatched junction nucleotides: 5. CDR3 size: 15 residues. Per germline, CDR1 SGHDT and CDR2 YYEEEE. CDR3 DNA sequence: TGTGCCAGCAGCTTGTTGGACAGGAGGAATCAGCCCCAGCATTTT. This codes for CASSLLDRRNQPQHF. Together with reference TRBV5-6 and TRBJ1-5, the CDR3 gives the full variable domain: DAGVTQSPTHLIKTRGQQVTLRCSPKSGHDTVSWYQQALGQGPQFIFQYYEEEERQRGNFPDRFSGHQFPNYSSELNVNALLLGDSALYLCASSLLDRRNQPQHFGDGTRLSIL.

The V call is TRBV19, the J call TRBJ2-5; a weak D match, TRBD2 (7 bases). The CDR3 has 15 residues. The V end was cut by 2 bases, the J end by 4 bases, with 14 bases between. Germline V gene lookup returns CDR1 LNHDA and CDR2 SQIVND (reference sequence). The CDR3 nucleotides are TGTGCCAGTAGTATATTTGGGGGGGCAGGAGAGACCCAGTACTTC. Amino acid sequence: CASSIFGGAGETQYF.

The chain employs TRBV7-2 and TRBJ1-2; D possibly corresponds to TRBD1 (5 bases). The CDR3 contains 13 residues. V shed 5 bases and J shed 4 bases, with 11 bases lying between them. Germline assignment: CDR1 SGHTA and CDR2 FQGNSA. CDR3 sequence (DNA): TGTGCCAGCAGCCTAGGGACTTCCTATGGCTACACCTTC. Its translation: CASSLGTSYGYTF.

The rearrangement joins TRBV11-2 to TRBJ2-1; perhaps TRBD2 as D (8 bases). V shed 4 bases and J shed 2 bases, with 18 bases lying between them. This CDR3 has 17 amino acids. The germline V gene encodes CDR1 SGHAT and CDR2 FQNNGV. CDR3 residues: CASSSGGGTATYNEQFF. CDR3 DNA: TGTGCCAGCAGCTCCGGGGGGGGGACAGCGACCTACAATGAGCAGTTCTTC. Full variable domain (missing parts from reference TRBV11-2 and TRBJ2-1): EAGVAQSPRYKIIEKRQSVAFWCNPISGHATLYWYQQILGQGPKLLIQFQNNGVVDDSQLPKDRFSAERLKGVDSTLKIQPAKLEDSAVYLCASSSGGGTATYNEQFFGPGTRLTVL.

This clone was observed a handful of times. This sequence joins TRBV25-1 and TRBJ2-1, with a possible D match to TRBD1 (6 bases). The CDR3 totals 15 residues. CDR1 is MGHDK and CDR2 is SYGVNS in the germline V gene. V lost 3 bases, J lost 3 bases, and 12 bases lay in between. Here the CDR3 reads CASSDRRGGYNEQFF. CDR3 sequence (DNA): TGTGCCAGCAGTGATAGGCGAGGGGGCTACAATGAGCAGTTCTTC.

The rearrangement uses TRBV7-2 and TRBJ2-1; 9 bases are a match to TRBD2. V shed 2 bases, J shed 10 bases, and the junction held 9 bases outside the gene matches. The CDR3 has 15 amino acids. CDR1 SGHTA and CDR2 FQGNSA come from the germline V gene. The CDR3 DNA reads TGTGCCAGCAGCTTATCAGCGGGGGGAAGAGGCGAGCAGTTCTTC. Its protein is CASSLSAGGRGEQFF.